This TCR beta chain is drawn from a study of tumor and adjacent non-tumor tissue in lung cancer. At the level of the study: Samples averaged approximately 3.9 million productive TCRbeta reads each. Points from the study as a whole: TCR diversity was significantly greater in tumor than normal lung tissue. Normal lung showed higher cumulative top 100 clone frequency than tumor.

V lost 1 base, J lost 11 bases, and 10 bases stayed unmatched. The CDR3 covers 14 residues. CDR1 and CDR2 from the germline V gene are SGHRS and YFSETQ. In regard to this clonotype: The antigen remains undetermined.

Three rounds of nested PCR, following a modified ARM-PCR protocol, produced the TCRbeta library. TCRdb passed the multiplex PCR reads through MiXCR, listing each CDR3 protein once. The table has about 98,000 distinct CDR3 sequences, 80% seen once. No cell sorting was done before RNA was extracted from the tissue. More than 3 cm separated this lung sample from the edge of the tumor. The sequencing sample was made of distant non-tumor lung tissue. The J gene is TRBJ1-1, the V gene TRBV5-1; 8 bases are a match to TRBD1. The sequence came from a man in his 60s with small cell lung cancer. CDR3 in DNA: TGCGCCAGCAGCTTGACAGGGGGTTTGACTGCCGCTTTCTTT. It translates to CASSLTGGLTAAFF.